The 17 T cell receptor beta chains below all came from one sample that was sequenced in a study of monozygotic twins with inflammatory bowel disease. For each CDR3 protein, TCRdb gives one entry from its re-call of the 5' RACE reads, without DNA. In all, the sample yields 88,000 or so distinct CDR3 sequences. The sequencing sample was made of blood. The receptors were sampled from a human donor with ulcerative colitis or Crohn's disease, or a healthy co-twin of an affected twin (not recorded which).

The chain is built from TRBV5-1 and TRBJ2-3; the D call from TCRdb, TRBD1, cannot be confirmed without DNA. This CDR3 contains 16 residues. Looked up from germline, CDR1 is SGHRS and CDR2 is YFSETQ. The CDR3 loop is CASSWSGTGTTDTQYF.

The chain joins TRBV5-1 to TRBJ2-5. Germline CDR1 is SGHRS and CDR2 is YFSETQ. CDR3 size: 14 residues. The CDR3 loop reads CASSTYRDVETQYF. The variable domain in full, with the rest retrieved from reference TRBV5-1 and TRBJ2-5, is KAGVTQTPRYLIKTRGQQVTLSCSPISGHRSVSWYQQTPGQGLQFLFEYFSETQRNKGNFPGRFSGRQFSNSRSEMNVSTLELGDSALYLCASSTYRDVETQYFGPGTRLLVL.

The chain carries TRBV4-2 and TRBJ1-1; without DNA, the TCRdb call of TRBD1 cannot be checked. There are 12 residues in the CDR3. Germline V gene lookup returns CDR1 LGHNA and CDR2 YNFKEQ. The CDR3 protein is CASSQERGEAFF.

CDR3 protein: CASSLNGLFWTQTNEKLFF. V and J are TRBV27 and TRBJ1-4. CDR1 is MNHEY and CDR2 is SMNVEV in the germline V gene (reference sequence). This CDR3 has 19 amino acids.

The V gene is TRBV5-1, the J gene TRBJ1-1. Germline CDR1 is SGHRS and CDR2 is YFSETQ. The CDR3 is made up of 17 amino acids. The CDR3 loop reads CASSLVAGGRFVTEAFF.

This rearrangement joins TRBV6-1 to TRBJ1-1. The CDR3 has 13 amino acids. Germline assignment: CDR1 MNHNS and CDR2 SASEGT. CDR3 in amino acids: CATQIGVVTEAFF.

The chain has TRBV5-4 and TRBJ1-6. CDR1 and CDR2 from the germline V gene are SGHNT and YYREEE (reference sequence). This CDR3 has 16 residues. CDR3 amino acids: CASSPGGGTRTIPLHF.

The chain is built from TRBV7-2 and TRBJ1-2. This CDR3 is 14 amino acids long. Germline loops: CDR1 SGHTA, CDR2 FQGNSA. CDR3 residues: CASSLGTANYGYTF.

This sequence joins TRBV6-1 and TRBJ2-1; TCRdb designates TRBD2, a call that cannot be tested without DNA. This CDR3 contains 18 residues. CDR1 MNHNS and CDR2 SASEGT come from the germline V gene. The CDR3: CASSDPSSGGGWRNEQFF.

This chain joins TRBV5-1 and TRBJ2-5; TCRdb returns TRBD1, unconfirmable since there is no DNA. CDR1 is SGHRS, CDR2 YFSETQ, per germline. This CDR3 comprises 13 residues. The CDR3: CASRRQHQETQYF.

The CDR3 loop reads CSNSGFPARADNEQFF. The chain couples TRBV20-1 to TRBJ2-1; there is no DNA to check the TCRdb D call of TRBD2. From germline, CDR1 is DFQATT and CDR2 SNEGSKA (reference sequence). CDR3 size: 16 residues.

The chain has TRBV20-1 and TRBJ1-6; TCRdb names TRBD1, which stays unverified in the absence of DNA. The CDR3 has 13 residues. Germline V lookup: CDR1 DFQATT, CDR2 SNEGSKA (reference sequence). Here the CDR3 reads CSTTGQLKSPLHF.

CDR3 sequence: CASSFYTGEKETQYF. This sequence joins TRBV7-9 and TRBJ2-5; TCRdb designates TRBD1, a call that cannot be tested without DNA. This CDR3 is built from 15 residues. Germline assignment: CDR1 SEHNR and CDR2 FQNEAQ (reference sequence).

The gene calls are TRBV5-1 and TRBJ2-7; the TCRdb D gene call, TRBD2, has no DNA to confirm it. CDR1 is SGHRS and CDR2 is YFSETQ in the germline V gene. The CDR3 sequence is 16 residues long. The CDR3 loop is CASSSALAGGSYEQYF.

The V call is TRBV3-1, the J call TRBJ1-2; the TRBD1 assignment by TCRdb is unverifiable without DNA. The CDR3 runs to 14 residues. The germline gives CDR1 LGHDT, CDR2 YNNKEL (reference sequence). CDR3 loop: CASSPFPQGYGYTF.

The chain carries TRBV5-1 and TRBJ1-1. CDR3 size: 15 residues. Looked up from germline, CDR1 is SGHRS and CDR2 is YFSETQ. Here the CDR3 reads CASSLLLHENTEAFF.

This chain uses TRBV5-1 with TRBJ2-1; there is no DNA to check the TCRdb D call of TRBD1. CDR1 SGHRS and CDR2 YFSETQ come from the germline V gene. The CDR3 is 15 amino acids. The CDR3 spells CASSLPTGNYNEQFF.